A selection of T cell receptor beta chains follows, all from one sample in a study of blood T cell repertoires in COVID-19. Profiling relied on immunoSEQ multiplex PCR, and the TCRdb table lists in-frame clones only, not all of them. This table holds around 200,000 clones, over 75% found once. Sequenced input: peripheral blood. The receptors were gathered from an elderly woman with active or convalescent COVID-19. Both conserved end residues are part of each CDR3. D genes are given only for firm matches. The listing skips clone size in some rows; elsewhere it reads once, few, many or a size class.

J gene	V gene	clone size	D gene	CDR3 protein	CDR3 DNA
TRBJ2-5	TRBV4-1	few	.	CASSRRWGGQETQYF	TGCGCCAGCAGCCGGCGTTGGGGAGGCCAAGAGACCCAGTACTTC
TRBJ2-1	TRBV4-2	few	.	CASSQVGGGNEQFF	TGTGCCAGCAGCCAAGTTGGCGGGGGCAACGAGCAGTTCTTC
TRBJ2-7	TRBV19	.	TRBD1	CASSTGQGVYEQYF	TGTGCCAGTAGTACGGGACAGGGTGTCTACGAGCAGTACTTC
TRBJ1-2	TRBV7-9	.	TRBD1	CASRPTGGHGYTF	TGTGCCAGCAGACCAACAGGGGGTCATGGCTACACCTTC
TRBJ1-1	TRBV28	.	.	CASRQGGGKGEAFF	TGTGCCAGCAGACAGGGTGGGGGTAAAGGTGAAGCTTTCTTT
TRBJ2-7	TRBV28	.	.	CASSFLYEQYF	TGTGCCAGCAGCTTTTTATACGAGCAGTACTTC
TRBJ1-6	TRBV5-1	.	.	CASSLVAGDNSPLHF	TGCGCCAGCAGCTTGGTGGCGGGAGATAATTCACCCCTCCACTTT
TRBJ1-2	TRBV7-8	once	.	CASSQYNYGYTF	TGTGCCAGCAGCCAATATAACTATGGCTACACCTTC
TRBJ2-7	TRBV20-1	few	.	CSARVQVEQYF	TGCAGTGCTAGGGTACAGGTTGAGCAGTACTTC
TRBJ1-6	TRBV25-1	.	TRBD1	CASSSPLTGDNSPLHF	TGTGCCAGCAGTTCGCCACTTACAGGGGACAATTCACCCCTCCACTTT
TRBJ1-4	TRBV9	.	.	CASSPTTGDAKLFF	TGTGCCAGCAGTCCGACCACGGGGGATGCAAAACTGTTTTTT
TRBJ2-1	TRBV4-1	once	TRBD1	CASSRLQGAPNNEQFF	TGCGCCAGCAGCCGACTACAGGGGGCGCCAAACAATGAGCAGTTCTTC
TRBJ2-6	TRBV4-2	few	.	CASSQRMVESGANVLTF	TGTGCCAGCAGCCAACGAATGGTTGAGTCTGGGGCCAACGTCCTGACTTTC
TRBJ2-7	TRBV16	.	.	CASSPFGGVDEQYF	TGTGCCAGCAGCCCCTTCGGGGGTGTAGACGAGCAGTACTTC
TRBJ1-2	TRBV10-2	few	.	CASSEWQAWDYGYTF	TGCGCCAGCAGTGAGTGGCAGGCTTGGGACTATGGCTACACCTTC
TRBJ1-2	TRBV18	.	.	CASSPRTGGSGYTF	TGTGCCAGCTCACCTAGGACGGGGGGGAGTGGCTACACCTTC
TRBJ1-2	TRBV12-3/TRBV12-4	once	.	CASSDSYYGYTF	TGTGCCAGCAGCGACAGCTACTATGGCTACACCTTC
TRBJ1-2	TRBV28	.	.	CASSSQPNYGYTF	TGTGCCAGCAGTTCACAACCTAACTATGGCTACACCTTC
TRBJ1-1	TRBV29-1	.	TRBD1	CSVEGLPGGVFTEAFF	TGCAGCGTTGAAGGCCTCCCAGGGGGCGTTTTCACTGAAGCTTTCTTT
TRBJ2-1	TRBV7-9	.	.	CASSLWTGNNEQFF	TGTGCCAGCAGCTTATGGACGGGGAACAATGAGCAGTTCTTC
TRBJ2-7	TRBV28	.	TRBD2	CASRTLAGIYEQYF	TGTGCCAGCCGGACCCTAGCGGGCATCTACGAGCAGTACTTC
TRBJ2-2	TRBV6-4	.	.	CASSVQGSTGELFF	TGTGCCAGCAGTGTTCAGGGGAGCACCGGGGAGCTGTTTTTT
TRBJ2-2	TRBV7-9	few	TRBD2	CASSWEGGPNTGELFF	TGTGCCAGCAGCTGGGAGGGCGGACCGAACACCGGGGAGCTGTTTTTT
TRBJ1-6	TRBV6-1	.	TRBD1	CASSETGERSPLHF	TGTGCCAGCAGTGAAACAGGGGAGAGATCACCCCTCCACTTT
TRBJ2-7	TRBV7-8	few	.	CASSLGSGSSYEQYF	TGTGCCAGCAGCTTAGGGTCAGGAAGCTCCTACGAGCAGTACTTC
TRBJ1-2	TRBV9	many	.	CASSVEGGTYGYTF	TGTGCCAGCAGCGTAGAGGGGGGGACCTATGGCTACACCTTC